This TCR beta chain was sequenced in a study of cytomegalovirus exposure and HLA in healthy donors. Study-wide results and limits: The authors later found HLA-associated TCR beta chains more clonally expanded than equally common others. Researchers reported from a later analysis that most CMV-associated TCR beta chains appeared HLA-restricted. Common viral pathogens were later found to be apparently linked to several of the most significant clusters.

A remark on this clone: What it binds is not known.

In nominal health when sampled, donors likely had unrecorded immune exposures nonetheless. The primer mix had 60 Vbeta and 13 Jbeta primers. TCRdb's table, derived via immunoSEQ multiplex PCR, lists solely in-frame clones and lacks some. Among roughly 86,000 clones listed, about three fifths were seen once. Germline V lookup: CDR1 SGHRS, CDR2 YFSETQ. The trim removed 0 bases at V and 4 bases at J, leaving 1 base unmatched. The CDR3 sequence is 16 residues long. The sequenced sample was PBMCs. The chain joins TRBV5-1 to TRBJ2-1; TRBD2 agrees at 13 bases. This clonotype originated in a man between 25 and 39 years old in good health and CMV-seronegative. The CDR3 coding sequence is TGCGCCAGCAGCTTGGGACTAGCGGGAGGTTACAATGAGCAGTTCTTC. This encodes CASSLGLAGGYNEQFF. The variable domain in full, with the rest retrieved from reference TRBV5-1 and TRBJ2-1, is KAGVTQTPRYLIKTRGQQVTLSCSPISGHRSVSWYQQTPGQGLQFLFEYFSETQRNKGNFPGRFSGRQFSNSRSEMNVSTLELGDSALYLCASSLGLAGGYNEQFFGPGTRLTVL.